Listed here are 18 T cell receptor beta chains from one sample, sequenced in a study of T cell changes during pregnancy in multiple sclerosis. Profiling relied on immunoSEQ multiplex PCR, and the TCRdb table lists in-frame clones only, not all of them. This table has about 36,000 clones, about nine tenths appearing once. The specimen comprised CD4+ T cells from peripheral blood mononuclear cells, sampled in the second trimester of pregnancy. The receptors come from a female donor in good health, enrolled as a control in a pregnancy study.

The chain carries TRBV6-4 and TRBJ2-3; D is possibly TRBD2 (6 bases). Trimming took 3 bases from V and 1 from J, leaving 8 bases between them. The CDR3 is 14 amino acids. Germline assignment: CDR1 MRHNA and CDR2 SNTAGT. CDR3 nucleotide sequence: TGTGCCAGCAGTGATGTAGCGGGCACAGATACGCAGTATTTT. Its translation is CASSDVAGTDTQYF.

The CDR3 loop is CASSLAGQPYNEQFF. In DNA form, the CDR3 reads TGTGCCAGCAGCTTAGCGGGACAGCCCTACAATGAGCAGTTCTTC. The genes are TRBV7-2 and TRBJ2-1; 7 positions agree with TRBD1. This CDR3 is built from 15 residues. V trimming: 0 bases; J trimming: 2 bases; junction bases outside the gene matches: 1. CDR1 is SGHTA, CDR2 FQGNSA, per germline.

The rearrangement uses TRBV7-2 and TRBJ2-7; TRBD2 is a possible D gene (6 bases). The V end was cut by 5 bases, the J end by 7 bases, with 12 bases between. This CDR3 is 12 amino acids long. The germline V gene has CDR1 SGHTA and CDR2 FQGNSA. This chain's CDR3 is CASSGDGGEQYF. The CDR3 bases are TGTGCCAGCAGCGGAGACGGGGGAGAGCAGTACTTC.

The chain carries TRBV28 and TRBJ1-1; 7 nucleotides match TRBD1. CDR3 length equals 14 residues. The V gene end was trimmed by 6 bases and the J gene end by 2 bases; junction bases not matched to a gene: 6. CDR1 and CDR2 from the germline V gene are MDHEN and SYDVKM. This CDR3 is CASRAGTVNTEAFF. The DNA of the CDR3 is TGTGCCAGCAGAGCCGGGACAGTCAACACTGAAGCTTTCTTT.

The rearrangement links TRBV28 to TRBJ1-5; D is undetermined. V was clipped by 6 bases and J by 2 bases, with 14 bases between them. Germline V gives CDR1 MDHEN, CDR2 SYDVKM. The CDR3 is 15 residues long. The CDR3 protein is CASRPDSRRNQPQHF. CDR3 nucleotide sequence: TGTGCCAGCAGACCGGACTCTAGACGCAATCAGCCCCAGCATTTT.

The chain joins TRBV6-1 to TRBJ2-1; 12 nucleotides line up with TRBD2. The length of the CDR3 is 16 residues. V was pared by 4 bases and J by 2 bases, with 3 bases of the junction left unmatched. Germline lookup yields CDR1 MNHNS and CDR2 SASEGT. This chain's CDR3 is CASSGTSGRTYNEQFF. The CDR3 nucleotides read TGTGCCAGCAGTGGTACTAGCGGGAGGACCTACAATGAGCAGTTCTTC.

The chain couples TRBV7-9 to TRBJ2-1; 9 nucleotides line up with TRBD2. Trimming removed 5 bases from V and 5 bases from J; junction bases left unmatched: 10. This CDR3 region has 16 residues. The germline gives CDR1 SEHNR, CDR2 FQNEAQ (reference sequence). The CDR3 bases are TGTGCCAGCAGCCAACTCCCTGGGACTAGCAACAATGAGCAGTTCTTC. Translated, it gives CASSQLPGTSNNEQFF.

V usage is TRBV30 and J usage is TRBJ2-3; 10 bases match TRBD2. V lost 1 base to trimming and J lost 8 bases; unmatched junction nucleotides: 6. This CDR3 is 14 amino acids long. Germline CDR1 is GTSNPN and CDR2 is SVGIG (reference sequence). The CDR3 is CAWSGWTSGGTQYF. CDR3 DNA sequence: TGTGCCTGGAGTGGGTGGACTAGCGGAGGTACGCAGTATTTT.

V usage is TRBV11-3 and J usage is TRBJ2-1; unclear D gene. Germline V gives CDR1 SGHNT, CDR2 YENEEA. This CDR3 spans 13 amino acids. V lost 1 base and J 9 bases, leaving 10 bases between the germline ends. CDR3 in DNA: TGTGCCAGCAGCTTAGTCTTCAACGGTGAGCAGTTCTTC. This translates into CASSLVFNGEQFF.

The chain couples TRBV30 to TRBJ2-1; 8 bases match TRBD2. J gave up 6 bases and V 1 base, and 2 bases lay outside the gene matches. Germline-derived CDR1 and CDR2 are GTSNPN and SVGIG (reference sequence). The CDR3 length is 13 residues. CDR3 in amino acids: CAWSATSANEQFF. DNA of the CDR3: TGTGCCTGGAGTGCGACTAGCGCCAATGAGCAGTTCTTC.

The rearrangement uses TRBV5-1 and TRBJ1-1; 10 bases align to TRBD1. Looked up from germline, CDR1 is SGHRS and CDR2 is YFSETQ. The J segment lost 3 bases and the V segment lost 6 bases, leaving 5 bases of the junction unmatched. This CDR3 region has 14 residues. CDR3 sequence reads: CASIGQGGYTEAFF. The CDR3 DNA reads as TGCGCCAGCATTGGACAGGGGGGGTACACTGAAGCTTTCTTT. Together with reference TRBV5-1 and TRBJ1-1, the CDR3 gives the full variable domain: KAGVTQTPRYLIKTRGQQVTLSCSPISGHRSVSWYQQTPGQGLQFLFEYFSETQRNKGNFPGRFSGRQFSNSRSEMNVSTLELGDSALYLCASIGQGGYTEAFFGQGTRLTVV.

The rearrangement joins TRBV29-1 to TRBJ1-1; D unclear. Germline V CDR1 and CDR2: SQVTM, ANQGSEA. Between the trimmed V and J ends, which lost 4 bases and 4 bases, there was a span of 16 bases. The CDR3 loop spans 14 amino acids. In DNA, the CDR3 is TGCAGCGTTGTCAAGGACTACCCCGCCACTGAAGCTTTCTTT. It specifies CSVVKDYPATEAFF.

The J gene is TRBJ2-1, the V gene TRBV5-4, with TRBD2 matching 10 bases. Germline V gene sequence: CDR1 SGHNT, CDR2 YYREEE (reference sequence). Germline trimming cut 2 bases from V and 3 bases from J; bases unmatched to any gene: 8. This CDR3 is built from 17 residues. CDR3 in DNA: TGTGCCAGCAGCTTCCCAGCTAGCGGGAGTCACTACAATGAGCAGTTCTTC. As protein: CASSFPASGSHYNEQFF. Based on the CDR3 plus reference TRBV5-4 and TRBJ2-1, the full variable domain is ETGVTQSPTHLIKTRGQQVTLRCSSQSGHNTVSWYQQALGQGPQFIFQYYREEENGRGNFPPRFSGLQFPNYSSELNVNALELDDSALYLCASSFPASGSHYNEQFFGPGTRLTVL.

This chain joins TRBV5-1 and TRBJ2-6; TRBD2 agrees at 10 bases. There are 18 residues in the CDR3. V lost 4 bases to trimming and J lost 0 bases; unmatched junction nucleotides: 7. Germline CDR1 is SGHRS and CDR2 is YFSETQ. The CDR3 loop reads CASSRIAGGNSGANVLTF. The CDR3 DNA reads TGCGCCAGCAGCAGAATAGCGGGGGGAAACTCTGGGGCCAACGTCCTGACTTTC.

CDR3 in DNA: TGTGCCAGTAGCCCTCTCTCTGGGGCCAACGTCCTGACTTTC. Amino acids: CASSPLSGANVLTF. V usage is TRBV19 and J usage is TRBJ2-6; D gene unclear. V was pared by 6 bases and J by 0 bases, with 6 bases between. In germline, CDR1 is LNHDA, CDR2 SQIVND (reference sequence). The CDR3 contains 14 residues.

The J gene is TRBJ1-5, the V gene TRBV6-1, with a weak D call TRBD1 (5 bases). Germline CDR1 MNHNS, CDR2 SASEGT. The germline V and J ends were trimmed by 4 bases and 1 base, with 14 bases remaining between them. The length of the CDR3 is 16 residues. The CDR3 DNA follows: TGTGCCAGCAGTGCGATCCAGGGTTTGAGCAATCAGCCCCAGCATTTT. The encoded protein is CASSAIQGLSNQPQHF.

The chain is built from TRBV7-3 and TRBJ2-5; 8 bases match TRBD2. This CDR3 is 15 amino acids long. V trimming: 2 bases; J trimming: 0 bases; junction bases outside the gene matches: 2. CDR1 is SGHTA and CDR2 is FQGTGA in the germline V gene. For the CDR3, the DNA is TGTGCCAGCAGCTTAGGCGGGGGGAACCAAGAGACCCAGTACTTC. Its translation: CASSLGGGNQETQYF.

The chain is built from TRBV6-1 and TRBJ2-7, with 11 bases that match TRBD2. V trimming: 7 bases; J trimming: 3 bases; junction bases outside the gene matches: 5. The germline CDR1 and CDR2 sequences are MNHNS and SASEGT. This CDR3 has 14 residues. The CDR3 is CASTAGTSGYEQYF. The CDR3 DNA reads TGTGCCAGCACCGCCGGGACTAGCGGCTACGAGCAGTACTTC.